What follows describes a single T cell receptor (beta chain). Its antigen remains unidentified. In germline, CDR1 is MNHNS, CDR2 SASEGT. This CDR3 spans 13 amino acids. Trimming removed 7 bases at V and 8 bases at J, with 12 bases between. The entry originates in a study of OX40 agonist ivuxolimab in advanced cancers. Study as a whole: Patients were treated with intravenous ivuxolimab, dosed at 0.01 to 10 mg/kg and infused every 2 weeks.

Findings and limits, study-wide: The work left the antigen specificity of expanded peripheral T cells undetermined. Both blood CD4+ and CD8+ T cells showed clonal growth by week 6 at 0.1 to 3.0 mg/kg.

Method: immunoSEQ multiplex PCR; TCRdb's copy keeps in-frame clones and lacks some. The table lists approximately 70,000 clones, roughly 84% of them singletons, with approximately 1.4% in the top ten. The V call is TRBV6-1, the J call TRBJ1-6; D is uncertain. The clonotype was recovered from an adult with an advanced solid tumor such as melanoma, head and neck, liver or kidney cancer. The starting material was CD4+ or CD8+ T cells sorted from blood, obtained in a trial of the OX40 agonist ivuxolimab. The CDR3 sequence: CASMRAADSPLHF. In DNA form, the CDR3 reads TGTGCCAGCATGAGGGCGGCAGATTCACCCCTCCACTTT.